The rows below give T cell receptor beta chains drawn from one sample of a study of T cell responses to AZD1222 COVID-19 vaccine. Measured with immunoSEQ multiplex PCR; TCRdb has only the in-frame clones, and not every one. The table includes under 150,000 clones, more than 85% detected once. Sample: peripheral blood, taken on day 0 of AZD1222 vaccination. These receptors all stem from an adult in good health. Both conserved end residues are part of each CDR3. D genes are given only for firm matches. Not all rows give a size; the values are once, few, many and, for expanded clones, a class.

clone size	V gene	D gene	J gene	CDR3 DNA	CDR3 protein
-	TRBV28	-	TRBJ2-5	TGTGCCAGCAGTTTATTGGGAGCGGGTCACCAAGAGACCCAGTACTTC	CASSLLGAGHQETQYF
-	TRBV5-1	-	TRBJ1-2	TGCGCCAGCAGCTTGGACAGGGACTATGGCTACACCTTC	CASSLDRDYGYTF
-	TRBV10-3	-	TRBJ1-3	TGTGCCATCAGTGACCCTCCTCCCGGGACTGGAAACACCATATATTTT	CAISDPPPGTGNTIYF
once	TRBV21-1	-	TRBJ2-3	TGTGCCAGCAGTCATTGCGAGCGGTCTAGCACAGATACGCAGTATTTT	CASSHCERSSTDTQYF
-	TRBV12-3/TRBV12-4	TRBD1	TRBJ1-2	TGTGCCAGCAGTCACAGGGGGCGTGGTGGCTACACCTTC	CASSHRGRGGYTF
-	TRBV10-3	-	TRBJ1-1	TGTGCCATCAGTGAGAATAGCGGATTGAACACTGAAGCTTTCTTT	CAISENSGLNTEAFF
-	TRBV3-1/TRBV3-2	-	TRBJ1-2	TGTGCCAGCAGCCAAGATGGGGGTGACTATGGCTACACCTTC	CASSQDGGDYGYTF
-	TRBV5-4	TRBD1	TRBJ1-1	TGTGCCAGCAGCTTGCCCGGGACAGGGCAGACTGAAGCTTTCTTT	CASSLPGTGQTEAFF
-	TRBV27	TRBD2	TRBJ2-1	TGTGCCAGCTGGGGACTAGCGGGTAGCAATGAGCAGTTCTTC	CASWGLAGSNEQFF
-	TRBV28	TRBD1	TRBJ1-1	TGTGCCACCCTGGGACAGATGAACACTGAAGCTTTCTTT	CATLGQMNTEAFF
-	TRBV10-3	TRBD1	TRBJ2-7	TGTGCCATCAGTGCCTCCGGGACAGGACTTGAGCAGTACTTC	CAISASGTGLEQYF
-	TRBV28	TRBD2	TRBJ2-3	TGTGCCAGCACGTTAGCGGGAGCGGTTGGAGATACGCAGTATTTT	CASTLAGAVGDTQYF
-	TRBV5-4	-	TRBJ1-2	TGTGCCAGCAGCTTTACAGGGTCCAACTATGGCTACACCTTC	CASSFTGSNYGYTF
-	TRBV27	TRBD1	TRBJ1-3	TGTGCCAGCAGTTGGGTCACCGGGACAGGGATTTCCTACTCTGGAAACACCATATATTTT	CASSWVTGTGISYSGNTIYF
few	TRBV7-3	-	TRBJ2-3	TGTGCCAGCAGCTTTACAGATACGCAGTATTTT	CASSFTDTQYF
-	TRBV7-8	-	TRBJ2-6	TGTGCCAGCAGCTTAGAGGGGAGTAGCTCTGGGGCCAACGTCCTGACTTTC	CASSLEGSSSGANVLTF
-	TRBV29-1	TRBD1	TRBJ2-1	TGCAGCGTTGTAGGACAGGGTCAAGGTGAGCAGTTCTTC	CSVVGQGQGEQFF
-	TRBV11-1	-	TRBJ1-1	TGTGCCAGCAGCTTAGGGGGGAACACTGAAGCTTTCTTT	CASSLGGNTEAFF
-	TRBV5-1	TRBD1	TRBJ2-5	TGCGCCAGCAGCCGACAGGGCGAAGAGACCCAGTACTTC	CASSRQGEETQYF
-	TRBV7-8	TRBD1	TRBJ1-6	TGTGCCAGCAGCCCCCGTGGGGTGGTCAGGGGGACCGATTCACCCCTCCACTTT	CASSPRGVVRGTDSPLHF
-	TRBV12-3/TRBV12-4	-	TRBJ1-1	TGTGCCAGCAGTTTAGCGTTGACTGAAGCTTTCTTT	CASSLALTEAFF
-	TRBV28	-	TRBJ2-6	TGTGCCAGCAGTGGGGGCGGCTCTGGGGCCAACGTCCTGACTTTC	CASSGGGSGANVLTF
-	TRBV9	-	TRBJ1-5	TGTGCCAGCAGCGTAGGTGGACAACCCAATCAGCCCCAGCATTTT	CASSVGGQPNQPQHF
-	TRBV9	-	TRBJ1-1	TGTGCCAGCAGCGTAGATTACATGACTGAAGCTTTCTTT	CASSVDYMTEAFF
-	TRBV6-4	TRBD2	TRBJ2-1	TGTGCCAGCAGTCGCAGGGCTAGCGGGAGTATCGACAATGAGCAGTTCTTC	CASSRRASGSIDNEQFF
-	TRBV10-2	-	TRBJ1-5	TGCGCCAGCAGTAGGACCGTAAGCAATCAGCCCCAGCATTTT	CASSRTVSNQPQHF
-	TRBV7-9	TRBD1	TRBJ1-4	TGTGCCAGCAGCTTAGCGGGACAGCCTAATGAAAAACTGTTTTTT	CASSLAGQPNEKLFF
-	TRBV2	TRBD1	TRBJ1-6	TGTGCCAGCAGACGAGAGACAGGGTCGATTTCACCCCTCCACTTT	CASRRETGSISPLHF
-	TRBV6-5	TRBD2	TRBJ2-3	TGTGCCAGCAGACGTAGCGGGAGGGGTGCAGATACGCAGTATTTT	CASRRSGRGADTQYF